The 16 T cell receptor beta chains below all came from one sample that was sequenced in a study of blood T cell repertoires in COVID-19. Assay: immunoSEQ multiplex PCR; the TCRdb copy retains only in-frame clones and omits some. The profile shows 150,000 to 200,000 clones, over 85% of them singletons. The sample comprised peripheral blood. The receptors come from a man aged 55 to 70 with active or convalescent COVID-19.

V usage is TRBV6-4 and J usage is TRBJ2-1, with 11 bases that match TRBD1. V lost 10 bases and J lost 6; bases outside the gene matches: 11. CDR1 is MRHNA, CDR2 SNTAGT, per germline. CDR3 length equals 15 residues. CDR3 amino acids: CATAGGTGGTNEQFF. The CDR3 bases are TGTGCCACCGCCGGCGGGACAGGGGGGACCAATGAGCAGTTCTTC.

V is TRBV5-1 and J is TRBJ2-2, with TRBD1 identical over 8 bases. This CDR3 is built from 16 residues. The V gene end was trimmed by 4 bases and the J gene end by 3 bases; junction bases not matched to a gene: 8. Germline assignment: CDR1 SGHRS and CDR2 YFSETQ. As DNA, the CDR3 is TGCGCCAGCAGCAAACAGGGGGGAATGGACACCGGGGAGCTGTTTTTT. Encoded protein: CASSKQGGMDTGELFF.

V is TRBV24-1 and J is TRBJ2-7, with 7 bases lining up with TRBD1. The trim removed 2 bases at V and 4 bases at J, leaving 1 base unmatched. Germline V gene sequence: CDR1 KGHDR, CDR2 SFDVKD. CDR3 length: 13 residues. CDR3 region: CATSDSQGYEQYF. As DNA, the CDR3 is TGTGCCACCAGTGATTCACAGGGGTACGAGCAGTACTTC.

This clone appeared a single time. The chain joins TRBV4-2 to TRBJ2-1; 8 nucleotides agree with TRBD1. Germline V gene lookup returns CDR1 LGHNA and CDR2 YNFKEQ. The CDR3 consists of 16 residues. V was pared by 3 bases and J by 3 bases, with 7 bases of the junction left unmatched. The CDR3 bases are TGTGCCAGCAGCCAGCCCGACAGGGGCATCTACAATGAGCAGTTCTTC. It translates to CASSQPDRGIYNEQFF.

The chain uses TRBV6-1 and TRBJ2-2, with 7 bases lining up with TRBD2. Germline CDR1 and CDR2: MNHNS and SASEGT. J lost 1 base, V lost 2 bases, and 1 base had no gene match. The CDR3 consists of 15 residues. CDR3 in DNA: TGTGCCAGCAGTGAATGGGGGGGGAACACCGGGGAGCTGTTTTTT. Its protein is CASSEWGGNTGELFF.

A few counts support this clone. The chain combines TRBV11-2 with TRBJ2-7; D possibly corresponds to TRBD1 (6 bases). This CDR3 region has 14 residues. Trimming took off 0 bases at V and 3 bases at J, with 9 bases between the two ends. The germline V gene encodes CDR1 SGHAT and CDR2 FQNNGV. CDR3: CASSLERGGYEQYF. CDR3 nucleotide sequence: TGTGCCAGCAGCTTAGAGAGAGGGGGCTACGAGCAGTACTTC.

V and J are TRBV6-4 and TRBJ2-5; D possibly corresponds to TRBD1 (6 bases). The CDR3 is 15 residues long. Germline loops: CDR1 MRHNA, CDR2 SNTAGT. The V and J ends lost 5 bases and 4 bases respectively, with 17 bases between them. The CDR3 protein is CASSRGTTGTETQYF. The CDR3 DNA reads TGTGCCAGCAGTAGGGGGACAACAGGGACAGAGACCCAGTACTTC.

As regards this clone: This specimen includes other DNA sequences encoding the same CDR3. The V and J genes are TRBV5-1 and TRBJ1-4; D gene uncertain. Germline CDR1 SGHRS, CDR2 YFSETQ. CDR3 length equals 14 residues. V lost 0 bases and J 3 bases, leaving 6 bases between the germline ends. CDR3 amino acids: CASSLGGANEKLFF. The DNA of the CDR3 is TGCGCCAGCAGCTTGGGCGGAGCTAATGAAAAACTGTTTTTT.

J is TRBJ1-5 and V is TRBV4-2; no clear D gene. Germline CDR1 LGHNA, CDR2 YNFKEQ. There are 15 residues in the CDR3. Trimming took off 4 bases at V and 2 bases at J, with 12 bases between the two ends. The CDR3 protein is CASSRGLRGNQPQHF. CDR3 sequence (DNA): TGTGCCAGCAGCCGTGGACTGCGGGGCAATCAGCCCCAGCATTTT.

The chain combines TRBV4-2 with TRBJ2-3; 14 bases fit TRBD2. The junction had 8 bases not matched to a gene; V was cut back by 0 bases and J by 0 bases. The length of the CDR3 is 20 residues. Germline CDR1 reads LGHNA; CDR2 reads YNFKEQ. CDR3 sequence reads: CASSQDRQTSGRASTDTQYF. The CDR3 DNA reads TGTGCCAGCAGCCAAGATCGGCAGACTAGCGGGAGGGCTAGCACAGATACGCAGTATTTT.

The J gene is TRBJ2-1, the V gene TRBV19, with TRBD2 identical over 14 bases. Germline trimming cut 7 bases from V and 6 bases from J; bases unmatched to any gene: 2. Germline CDR1 LNHDA, CDR2 SQIVND (reference sequence). The CDR3 loop spans 14 amino acids. The CDR3 reads CASIGTSGGNEQFF. The CDR3 coding sequence is TGTGCCAGTATCGGGACTAGCGGGGGCAATGAGCAGTTCTTC.

This clone came up once. The V and J genes are TRBV6-5 and TRBJ1-1, with unresolved D. The V end was cut by 2 bases, the J end by 1 base, with 8 bases between. The germline gives CDR1 MNHEY, CDR2 SVGAGI. The CDR3 length is 14 residues. The CDR3 DNA follows: TGTGCCAGCAGTTACGGTCTAGGGAACACTGAAGCTTTCTTT. It yields the protein CASSYGLGNTEAFF.

The chain couples TRBV6-2 or TRBV6-3 to TRBJ1-5; a weak D match, TRBD1 (5 bases). In germline, CDR1 is MNHEY, CDR2 SVGEGT. The CDR3 has 16 residues. V lost 2 bases and J 4 bases, leaving 15 bases between the germline ends. The CDR3 is CASSYLPRAGNQPQHF. The CDR3 nucleotides read TGTGCCAGCAGTTACCTTCCCAGGGCGGGAAATCAGCCCCAGCATTTT.

This chain joins TRBV2 and TRBJ2-2; a weak D match, TRBD1 (5 bases). CDR3 size: 16 residues. CDR1 is SNHLY and CDR2 is FYNNEI in the germline V gene. The V end was cut by 2 bases, the J end by 1 base, with 11 bases between. The CDR3 sequence: CASSEFDSKNTGELFF. The CDR3 bases are TGTGCCAGCAGTGAATTCGACAGCAAGAACACCGGGGAGCTGTTTTTT.

The CDR3 loop is CSVEDQEIPNYGYTF. The DNA of the CDR3 is TGCAGCGTTGAAGATCAAGAGATACCTAACTATGGCTACACCTTC. The V gene is TRBV29-1, the J gene TRBJ1-2; the D is unclear. Germline loops: CDR1 SQVTM, CDR2 ANQGSEA. CDR3 size: 15 residues. V was trimmed by 0 bases and J by 0 bases, leaving 11 bases between them. Variable domain in full (rest from reference TRBV29-1 and TRBJ1-2): SAVISQKPSRDICQRGTSLTIQCQVDSQVTMMFWYRQQPGQSLTLIATANQGSEATYESGFVIDKFPISRPNLTFSTLTVSNMSPEDSSIYLCSVEDQEIPNYGYTFGSGTRLTVV.

This chain joins TRBV27 and TRBJ1-5, with 12 bases aligning to TRBD1. V lost 2 bases to trimming and J lost 7 bases; unmatched junction nucleotides: 3. The germline V gene encodes CDR1 MNHEY and CDR2 SMNVEV (reference sequence). The length of the CDR3 is 15 residues. The CDR3, as DNA: TGTGCCAGCAGTTTAGGGACAGGGGGCCGGCAGCCCCAGCATTTT. It codes for CASSLGTGGRQPQHF.